The clone carrying this T cell receptor beta chain showed up just once. The sample originates from a study of CDR3 diversity in severe acne. TCRdb independently ran MiXCR on the PCR reads; one entry per CDR3 protein. In the table there are 79,000 or so distinct CDR3 sequences, around 50% of which are singletons. The TCR comes from a male donor with severe acne vulgaris. Sequenced input: blood.

The DNA for the CDR3 is TGCAGCGTTGAAGGAGGGCCGAAAACTGAAGCTTTCTTT. Translated, it gives CSVEGGPKTEAFF. The rearrangement links TRBV29-1 to TRBJ1-1; D is unclear. CDR3 size: 13 residues. In germline, CDR1 is SQVTM, CDR2 ANQGSEA. V dropped 1 base and J dropped 5 bases, with 11 bases sitting between them.